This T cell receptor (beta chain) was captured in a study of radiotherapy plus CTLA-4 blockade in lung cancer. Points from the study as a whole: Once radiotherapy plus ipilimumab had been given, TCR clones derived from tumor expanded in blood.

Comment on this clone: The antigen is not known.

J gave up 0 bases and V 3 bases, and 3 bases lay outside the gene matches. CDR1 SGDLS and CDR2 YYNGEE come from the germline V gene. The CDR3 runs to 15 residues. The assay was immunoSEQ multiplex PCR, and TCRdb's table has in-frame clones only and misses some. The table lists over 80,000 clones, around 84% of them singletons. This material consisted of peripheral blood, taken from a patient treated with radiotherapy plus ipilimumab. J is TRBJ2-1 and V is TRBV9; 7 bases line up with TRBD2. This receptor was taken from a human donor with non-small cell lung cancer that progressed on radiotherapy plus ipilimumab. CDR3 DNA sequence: TGTGCCAGCAGCGCCGGGGGGAACTCCTACAATGAGCAGTTCTTC. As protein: CASSAGGNSYNEQFF.